The 27 T cell receptor beta chains below come from one sample, sequenced in a study of cytomegalovirus exposure and HLA in healthy donors. Primers included in the PCR were 60 Vbeta and 13 Jbeta primers. TCRdb keeps only in-frame clones here, not all; method: immunoSEQ multiplex PCR. Of over 80,000 clones listed, 70% to 75% are singletons. The sample comprised PBMCs. The receptor source for this set is a man aged 40-49 years in good health and CMV-seronegative.

The genes are TRBV7-8 and TRBJ2-5; 10 bases map to TRBD2. Unmatched junction bases numbered 10, after V lost 4 bases and J lost 5 bases. The germline V gene has CDR1 SGHVS and CDR2 FQNEAQ. The CDR3 has 16 amino acids. CDR3 amino acids: CASSSRGAGGRETQYF. For the CDR3, the DNA is TGTGCCAGCAGCTCCCGGGGAGCGGGGGGGCGCGAGACCCAGTACTTC.

The chain carries TRBV5-1 and TRBJ2-2, with 8 bases fitting TRBD2. The CDR3 extends over 16 amino acids. Trimming took 0 bases from V and 2 from J; bases not matched to a gene: 3. Germline assignment: CDR1 SGHRS and CDR2 YFSETQ. This CDR3 is CASSLGVAGNTGELFF. The CDR3 DNA follows: TGCGCCAGCAGCTTGGGAGTAGCGGGAAACACCGGGGAGCTGTTTTTT.

The chain combines TRBV7-7 with TRBJ1-4; the D gene is possibly TRBD1 (6 bases). From germline, CDR1 is SSHAT and CDR2 FNYEAQ (reference sequence). V lost 1 base and J 7 bases, leaving 13 bases between the germline ends. CDR3 length: 15 residues. The CDR3 loop reads CASSLGTEPSEKLFF. The CDR3 DNA reads TGTGCCAGCAGCTTAGGGACAGAGCCTAGTGAAAAACTGTTTTTT.

The V call is TRBV7-8, the J call TRBJ1-1, with unresolved D. This CDR3 comprises 15 residues. Per the germline V gene, CDR1 is SGHVS and CDR2 is FQNEAQ. Trimming took off 1 base at V and 1 base at J, with 10 bases between the two ends. The DNA for the CDR3 is TGTGCCAGCAGCTTAGTGGGCAGCTCGAACACTGAAGCTTTCTTT. Its translation: CASSLVGSSNTEAFF.

The genes are TRBV25-1 and TRBJ2-3; weak D call: TRBD1 (6 bases). The germline V and J ends were trimmed by 0 bases and 5 bases, with 9 bases remaining between them. This CDR3 is built from 14 residues. Germline CDR1 reads MGHDK; CDR2 reads SYGVNS. CDR3 region: CASSEYRGKDTQYF. The CDR3 DNA is TGTGCCAGCAGTGAATATAGGGGGAAAGATACGCAGTATTTT.

The rearrangement uses TRBV19 and TRBJ1-6, with D maybe TRBD1 (5 bases). This CDR3 is 14 amino acids long. The germline V gene encodes CDR1 LNHDA and CDR2 SQIVND (reference sequence). Trimming shortened V by 7 bases and J by 6 bases, and 13 bases separated the two germline ends. Here the CDR3 DNA reads TGTGCCAGTAACTCCGGGGGATTTAATTCACCCCTCCACTTT. This codes for CASNSGGFNSPLHF.

The V and J genes are TRBV9 and TRBJ2-1; D perhaps matches TRBD2 (5 bases). Germline CDR1 is SGDLS and CDR2 is YYNGEE. The ends were cut back, 1 base at V and 6 bases at J, with 11 bases in the middle. This CDR3 region has 14 residues. CDR3 in amino acids: CASSVRPAGNEQFF. Written as DNA, the CDR3 is TGTGCCAGCAGCGTACGGCCGGCGGGCAATGAGCAGTTCTTC.

V usage is TRBV7-9 and J usage is TRBJ2-7, with 8 bases that match TRBD1. The CDR3 loop spans 16 amino acids. Germline assignment: CDR1 SEHNR and CDR2 FQNEAQ (reference sequence). Trimming at V came to 1 base and at J to 0 bases, leaving 5 bases not matched to a gene. CDR3 nucleotides: TGTGCCAGCAGCTTAGACACAGGGGGGAACTCCTACGAGCAGTACTTC. It is translated as CASSLDTGGNSYEQYF.

The V and J genes are TRBV2 and TRBJ1-2; D unresolved. Trimming stripped 7 bases from V and 7 bases from J, with 16 bases between. Germline values: CDR1 SNHLY, CDR2 FYNNEI. The CDR3 has 13 amino acids. The CDR3 DNA sequence: TGTGCCAGCATAAAGGAGACTATTTTTGGCTACACCTTC. It specifies CASIKETIFGYTF.

This clone was recorded a few times. V and J are TRBV7-6 and TRBJ1-1; 8 bases are shared with TRBD1. After removal of 0 bases from V and 3 bases from J, the junction contained 3 bases not matched to a gene. Germline V lookup: CDR1 SGHVS, CDR2 FNYEAQ. The CDR3 has 15 amino acids. Here the CDR3 reads CASSLAAGGYTEAFF. The CDR3 DNA sequence: TGTGCCAGCAGCTTAGCGGCAGGGGGCTACACTGAAGCTTTCTTT.

This clone has just a few counts. This rearrangement joins TRBV19 to TRBJ1-1, with TRBD1 matching over 9 bases. Germline lookup yields CDR1 LNHDA and CDR2 SQIVND (reference sequence). V dropped 3 bases and J dropped 6; count of bases not matched to a gene: 5. This CDR3 has 14 amino acids. CDR3 sequence: CASSMRQGVSEAFF. CDR3 in DNA: TGTGCCAGTAGTATGAGACAGGGGGTTTCTGAAGCTTTCTTT. The full variable domain, in which reference TRBV19 and TRBJ1-1 provide the parts outside the CDR3, is DGGITQSPKYLFRKEGQNVTLSCEQNLNHDAMYWYRQDPGQGLRLIYYSQIVNDFQKGDIAEGYSVSREKKESFPLTVTSAQKNPTAFYLCASSMRQGVSEAFFGQGTRLTVV.

The chain employs TRBV7-6 and TRBJ2-7; 9 bases align to TRBD1. The CDR3 has 13 residues. V dropped 11 bases and J dropped 2; count of bases not matched to a gene: 7. CDR1 and CDR2 from the germline V gene are SGHVS and FNYEAQ. CDR3 amino acids: CACRDRDTYEQYF. For the CDR3, the DNA is TGTGCCTGCCGGGACAGGGATACCTACGAGCAGTACTTC.

This clone was detected only a few times. This chain links TRBV15 with TRBJ2-3; TRBD2 is a possible D gene (6 bases). Trimming cost V 5 bases and J 5 bases, with 14 bases left between them. Per germline, CDR1 LNHNV and CDR2 YYDKDF (reference sequence). The CDR3 loop spans 14 amino acids. The CDR3 region is CATSPRLGRDTQYF. The CDR3 DNA follows: TGTGCCACCAGCCCACGACTAGGCAGAGATACGCAGTATTTT.

The chain has TRBV7-2 and TRBJ2-7, with 7 nucleotides matching TRBD1. V was clipped by 5 bases and J by 2 bases; unmatched bases: 9. This CDR3 region has 15 residues. Germline V gene data show CDR1 as SGHTA and CDR2 as FQGNSA. The CDR3 region is CASSKDRDSPYEQYF. The DNA for the CDR3 is TGTGCCAGCAGCAAAGACCGGGACAGCCCCTACGAGCAGTACTTC. Together with reference TRBV7-2 and TRBJ2-7, the CDR3 gives the full variable domain: GAGVSQSPSNKVTEKGKDVELRCDPISGHTALYWYRQSLGQGLEFLIYFQGNSAPDKSGLPSDRFSAERTGGSVSTLTIQRTQQEDSAVYLCASSKDRDSPYEQYFGPGTRLTVT.

The gene calls are TRBV5-6 and TRBJ1-1; TRBD1 matches at 8 bases. The CDR3 spans 15 residues. V dropped 3 bases and J dropped 5; count of bases not matched to a gene: 9. Per germline, CDR1 SGHDT and CDR2 YYEEEE. The CDR3 DNA follows: TGTGCCAGCAGCTCGACGACAGGGGAGAGAACTGAAGCTTTCTTT. Protein: CASSSTTGERTEAFF. Complete variable domain (other parts from reference TRBV5-6 and TRBJ1-1): DAGVTQSPTHLIKTRGQQVTLRCSPKSGHDTVSWYQQALGQGPQFIFQYYEEEERQRGNFPDRFSGHQFPNYSSELNVNALLLGDSALYLCASSSTTGERTEAFFGQGTRLTVV.

This clone was picked up one time. The chain recombines TRBV5-1 with TRBJ2-1; 8 bases are a match to TRBD2. Germline CDR1 and CDR2: SGHRS and YFSETQ. J was trimmed by 1 base and V by 4 bases; bases with no gene match: 4. This CDR3 has 15 residues. CDR3 protein: CASSAGLDSYNEQFF. In DNA form, the CDR3 reads TGCGCCAGCAGCGCGGGACTAGATTCCTACAATGAGCAGTTCTTC.

The chain is built from TRBV4-2 and TRBJ2-2; 10 nucleotides line up with TRBD1. Germline V gives CDR1 LGHNA, CDR2 YNFKEQ. This CDR3 is built from 16 residues. With V trimmed by 1 base and J by 7 bases, 6 bases remained unmatched. CDR3 protein: CASSQVPGQGIGELFF. DNA for the CDR3: TGTGCCAGCAGCCAAGTCCCGGGACAGGGGATCGGGGAGCTGTTTTTT.

This clone was seen only once. V gene TRBV15 combines with J gene TRBJ2-2; D is unresolved. In germline, CDR1 is LNHNV, CDR2 YYDKDF (reference sequence). The CDR3 covers 16 residues. The V gene lost 0 bases and the J gene lost 2 bases, with 10 bases spanning the gap. CDR3: CATSRDLRRNTGELFF. As DNA, the CDR3 is TGTGCCACCAGCAGAGATTTAAGGAGAAACACCGGGGAGCTGTTTTTT. Drawing the rest from reference TRBV15 and TRBJ2-2, the complete variable domain is DAMVIQNPRYQVTQFGKPVTLSCSQTLNHNVMYWYQQKSSQAPKLLFHYYDKDFNNEADTPDNFQSRRPNTSFCFLDIRSPGLGDTAMYLCATSRDLRRNTGELFFGEGSRLTVL.

CDR3: CASSYLDSSDTQYF. The CDR3 DNA reads TGTGCCAGCAGCTATCTAGACTCATCAGATACGCAGTATTTT. This chain links TRBV2 with TRBJ2-3; D is unclear. The V and J ends lost 6 bases and 4 bases respectively, with 14 bases between them. CDR1 and CDR2 from the germline V gene are SNHLY and FYNNEI. This CDR3 has 14 residues.

This clone was detected only once. V is TRBV19 and J is TRBJ2-5; 8 bases agree with TRBD1. Germline V lookup: CDR1 LNHDA, CDR2 SQIVND (reference sequence). Germline trimming cut 4 bases from V and 6 bases from J; bases unmatched to any gene: 7. CDR3 length: 14 amino acids. CDR3 in DNA: TGTGCCAGTAGTAAAGGACAGGGAACTAAGACCCAGTACTTC. As protein: CASSKGQGTKTQYF.

The chain couples TRBV11-3 to TRBJ2-5; 8 bases fit TRBD1. Germline CDR1 reads SGHNT; CDR2 reads YENEEA. Losses at the gene ends were 3 bases for V and 5 bases for J; bases not matched to a gene: 2. The CDR3 covers 13 residues. CDR3 amino acids: CASSLRQGETQYF. The DNA of the CDR3 is TGTGCCAGCAGCTTGAGACAGGGGGAGACCCAGTACTTC.

There are a few counts of this clone. The V gene is TRBV29-1, the J gene TRBJ2-7; TRBD1 matches 7 bases. This CDR3 has 12 amino acids. Germline V gene data show CDR1 as SQVTM and CDR2 as ANQGSEA. The ends lost 4 bases at V and 2 bases at J; junction bases unmatched: 2. The CDR3 loop reads CSVVTGTYEQYF. DNA for the CDR3: TGCAGCGTTGTGACAGGGACCTACGAGCAGTACTTC.

The chain couples TRBV4-3 to TRBJ2-3; tentative D call: TRBD2 (6 bases). Germline CDR1 LGHNA, CDR2 YSLEER. The CDR3 consists of 17 residues. Trimming took 3 bases from V and 4 from J, leaving 20 bases between them. The CDR3 is CASSQGVGGIGADTQYF. In nucleotides, the CDR3 is TGCGCCAGCAGCCAGGGGGTAGGAGGGATAGGCGCAGATACGCAGTATTTT.

The V and J genes are TRBV7-8 and TRBJ1-4, with D possibly matching TRBD1 (6 bases). The CDR3 has 14 amino acids. CDR1 and CDR2 from the germline V gene are SGHVS and FQNEAQ. V was pared by 5 bases and J by 6 bases, with 13 bases between. CDR3 DNA sequence: TGTGCCAGCAGCCTGGGACAACGACATGAAAAACTGTTTTTT. It translates to CASSLGQRHEKLFF.

This clone has a single count. This rearrangement joins TRBV9 to TRBJ2-1, with TRBD2 matching over 12 bases. J gave up 9 bases and V 4 bases, and 8 bases lay outside the gene matches. The CDR3 consists of 15 residues. The germline V gene encodes CDR1 SGDLS and CDR2 YYNGEE. CDR3: CASSSLAGGNGEQFF. CDR3 DNA: TGTGCCAGCAGCTCCCTAGCGGGGGGGAACGGTGAGCAGTTCTTC.

This rearrangement joins TRBV25-1 to TRBJ2-7; D might be TRBD1 (6 bases). CDR3 length: 15 residues. The V end lost 6 bases, the J end lost 2 bases, and 17 bases lay between the germline ends. CDR1 is MGHDK and CDR2 is SYGVNS in the germline V gene. CDR3 protein: CASSHYPGTTYEQYF. As DNA, the CDR3 is TGTGCCAGCAGCCATTATCCCGGGACAACCTACGAGCAGTACTTC.

V is TRBV7-2 and J is TRBJ2-1; 7 bases line up with TRBD1. V shed 1 base, J shed 2 bases, and the junction held 2 bases outside the gene matches. The CDR3 spans 15 residues. In germline, CDR1 is SGHTA, CDR2 FQGNSA. Written as DNA, the CDR3 is TGTGCCAGCAGCTTAGAGGGGGCCCCCTACAATGAGCAGTTCTTC. Translating gives CASSLEGAPYNEQFF.